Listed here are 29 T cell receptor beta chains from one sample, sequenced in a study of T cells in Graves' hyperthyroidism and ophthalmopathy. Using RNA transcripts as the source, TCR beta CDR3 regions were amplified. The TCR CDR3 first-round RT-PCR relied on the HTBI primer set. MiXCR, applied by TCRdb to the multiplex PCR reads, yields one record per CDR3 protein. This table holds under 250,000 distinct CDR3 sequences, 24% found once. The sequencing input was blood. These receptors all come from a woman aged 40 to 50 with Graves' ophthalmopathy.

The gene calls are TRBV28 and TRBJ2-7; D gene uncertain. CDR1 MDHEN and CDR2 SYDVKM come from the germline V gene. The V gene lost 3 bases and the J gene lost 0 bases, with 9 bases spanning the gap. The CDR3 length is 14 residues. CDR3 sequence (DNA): TGTGCCAGCAGTTTGTCTGCCGTCTCCTACGAGCAGTACTTC. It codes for CASSLSAVSYEQYF. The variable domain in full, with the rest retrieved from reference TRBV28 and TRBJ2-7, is DVKVTQSSRYLVKRTGEKVFLECVQDMDHENMFWYRQDPGLGLRLIYFSYDVKMKEKGDIPEGYSVSREKKERFSLILESASTNQTSMYLCASSLSAVSYEQYFGPGTRLTVT.

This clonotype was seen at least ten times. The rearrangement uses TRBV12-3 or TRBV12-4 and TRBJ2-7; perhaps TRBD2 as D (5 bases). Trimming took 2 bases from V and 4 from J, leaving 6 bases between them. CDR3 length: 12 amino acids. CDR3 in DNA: TGTGCCAGCAGTTTAACGGGGTACGAGCAGTACTTC. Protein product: CASSLTGYEQYF.

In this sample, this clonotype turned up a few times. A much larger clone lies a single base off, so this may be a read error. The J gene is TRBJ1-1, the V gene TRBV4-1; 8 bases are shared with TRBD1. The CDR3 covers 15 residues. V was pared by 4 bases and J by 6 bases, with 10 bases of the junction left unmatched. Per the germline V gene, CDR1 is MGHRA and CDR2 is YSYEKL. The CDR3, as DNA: TGCGCCAGCAGCCCCAGGGGGCTCCCGGTCGCTGAAGCTTTCTTT. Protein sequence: CASSPRGLPVAEAFF.

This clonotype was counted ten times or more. CDR3 nucleotides: TGCAGCGTTGAGATGGGCGGGACTAGCGACCTAGGGGAGCTGTTTTTT. Protein sequence: CSVEMGGTSDLGELFF. V usage is TRBV29-1 and J usage is TRBJ2-2; 10 nucleotides match TRBD2. CDR3 length: 16 residues. With V trimmed by 3 bases and J by 8 bases, 12 bases remained unmatched. Germline-derived CDR1 and CDR2 are SQVTM and ANQGSEA.

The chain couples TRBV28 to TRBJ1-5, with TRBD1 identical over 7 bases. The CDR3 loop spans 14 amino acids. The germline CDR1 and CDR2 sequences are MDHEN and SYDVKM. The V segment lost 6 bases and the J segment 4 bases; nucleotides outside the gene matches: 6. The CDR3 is CASRRGTANQPQHF. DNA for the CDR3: TGTGCCAGCAGGAGGGGGACAGCGAATCAGCCCCAGCATTTT.

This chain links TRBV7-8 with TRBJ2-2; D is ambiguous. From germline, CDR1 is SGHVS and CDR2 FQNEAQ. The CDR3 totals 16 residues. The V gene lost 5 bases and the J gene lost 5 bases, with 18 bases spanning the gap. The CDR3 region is CASSPKLGSWTGELFF. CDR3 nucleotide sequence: TGTGCCAGCAGCCCAAAACTGGGATCGTGGACCGGGGAGCTGTTTTTT.

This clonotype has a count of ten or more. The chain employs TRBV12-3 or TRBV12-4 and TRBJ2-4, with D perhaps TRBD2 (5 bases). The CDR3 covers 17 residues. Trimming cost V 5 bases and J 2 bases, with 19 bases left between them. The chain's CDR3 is CASSRLMGAQSKNIQYF. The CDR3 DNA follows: TGTGCCAGCAGTCGCTTGATGGGAGCTCAGTCCAAAAACATTCAGTACTTC.

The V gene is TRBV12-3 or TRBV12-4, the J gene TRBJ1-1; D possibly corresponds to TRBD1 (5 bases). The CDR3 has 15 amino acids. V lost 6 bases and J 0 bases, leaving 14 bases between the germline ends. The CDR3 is CASSLKGEVNTEAFF. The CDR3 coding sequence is TGTGCCAGCAGCTTGAAAGGGGAGGTGAACACTGAAGCTTTCTTT.

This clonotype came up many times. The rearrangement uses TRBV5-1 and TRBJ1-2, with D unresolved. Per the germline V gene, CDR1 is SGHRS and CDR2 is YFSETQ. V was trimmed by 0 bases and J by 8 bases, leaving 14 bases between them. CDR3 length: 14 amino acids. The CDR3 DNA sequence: TGCGCCAGCAGCTTGGATTGGGGATTGGAGGGCTACACCTTC. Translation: CASSLDWGLEGYTF.

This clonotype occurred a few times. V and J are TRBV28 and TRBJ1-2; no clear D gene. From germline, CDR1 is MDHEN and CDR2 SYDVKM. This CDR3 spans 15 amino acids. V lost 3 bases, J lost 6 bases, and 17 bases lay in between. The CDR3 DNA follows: TGTGCCAGCAGTTTGATTCGGCTGGGCCGGGATGGCTACACCTTC. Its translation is CASSLIRLGRDGYTF.

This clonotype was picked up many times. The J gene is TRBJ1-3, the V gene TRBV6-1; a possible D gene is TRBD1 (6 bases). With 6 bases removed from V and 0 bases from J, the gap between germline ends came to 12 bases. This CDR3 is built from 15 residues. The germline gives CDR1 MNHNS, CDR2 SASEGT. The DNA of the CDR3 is TGTGCCAGCAGGCAGGGGTACCCCTCTGGAAACACCATATATTTT. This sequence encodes CASRQGYPSGNTIYF.

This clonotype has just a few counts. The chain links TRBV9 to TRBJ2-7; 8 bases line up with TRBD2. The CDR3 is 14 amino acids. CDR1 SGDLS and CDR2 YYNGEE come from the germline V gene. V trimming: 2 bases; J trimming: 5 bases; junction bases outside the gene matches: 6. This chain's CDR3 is CASSVSGIWNEQYF. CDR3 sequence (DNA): TGTGCCAGCAGCGTTAGCGGGATTTGGAACGAGCAGTACTTC.

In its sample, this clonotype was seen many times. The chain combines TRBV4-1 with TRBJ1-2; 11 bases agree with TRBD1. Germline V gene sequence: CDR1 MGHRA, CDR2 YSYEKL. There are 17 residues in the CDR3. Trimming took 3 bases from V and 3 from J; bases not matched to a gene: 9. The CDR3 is CASSHRQDRGLDYGYTF. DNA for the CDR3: TGCGCCAGCAGCCACAGGCAGGACAGGGGGCTCGACTATGGCTACACCTTC.

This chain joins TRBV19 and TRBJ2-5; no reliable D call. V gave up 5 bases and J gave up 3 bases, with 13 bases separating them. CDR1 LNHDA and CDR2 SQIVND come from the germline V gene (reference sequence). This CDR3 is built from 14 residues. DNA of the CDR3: TGTGCCAGTAGTTGGTCCAACTTAGAAGAGACCCAGTACTTC. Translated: CASSWSNLEETQYF.

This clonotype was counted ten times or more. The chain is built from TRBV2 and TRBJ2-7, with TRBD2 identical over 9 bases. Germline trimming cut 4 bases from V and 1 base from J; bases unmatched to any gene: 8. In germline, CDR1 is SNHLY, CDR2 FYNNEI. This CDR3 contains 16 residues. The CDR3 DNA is TGTGCCAGCAGTGGCAGTATTACTAGCGGGTCCTACGAGCAGTACTTC. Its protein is CASSGSITSGSYEQYF.

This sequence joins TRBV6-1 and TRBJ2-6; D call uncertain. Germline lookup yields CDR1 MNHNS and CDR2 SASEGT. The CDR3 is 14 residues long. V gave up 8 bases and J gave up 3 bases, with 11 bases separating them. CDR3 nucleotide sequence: TGTGCCAGCCGGGTGTTTGATGGGGCCAACGTCCTGACTTTC. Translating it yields CASRVFDGANVLTF.

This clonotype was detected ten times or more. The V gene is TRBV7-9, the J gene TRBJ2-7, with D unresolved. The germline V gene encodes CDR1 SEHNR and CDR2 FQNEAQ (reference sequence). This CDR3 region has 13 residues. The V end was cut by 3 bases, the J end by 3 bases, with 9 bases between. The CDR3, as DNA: TGTGCCAGCAGCTTGGTTCTTTTCTACGAGCAGTACTTC. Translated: CASSLVLFYEQYF.

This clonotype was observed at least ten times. The CDR3, as DNA: TGTGCCACCAGTGATCCCGGGACGGGTGACACCGGGGAGCTGTTTTTT. Protein sequence: CATSDPGTGDTGELFF. The chain links TRBV24-1 to TRBJ2-2, with D possibly being TRBD1 or TRBD2 (5 bases each). This CDR3 contains 16 residues. Per the germline V gene, CDR1 is KGHDR and CDR2 is SFDVKD. Trimming left V 3 bases short and J 3 bases short, with 13 bases between.

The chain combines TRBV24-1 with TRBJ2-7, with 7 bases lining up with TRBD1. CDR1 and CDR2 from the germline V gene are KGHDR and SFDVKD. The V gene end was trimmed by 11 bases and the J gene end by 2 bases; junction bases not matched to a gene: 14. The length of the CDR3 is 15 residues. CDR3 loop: CASRTNRGYTYEQYF. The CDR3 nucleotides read TGTGCCAGCAGGACCAACAGGGGATACACCTACGAGCAGTACTTC.

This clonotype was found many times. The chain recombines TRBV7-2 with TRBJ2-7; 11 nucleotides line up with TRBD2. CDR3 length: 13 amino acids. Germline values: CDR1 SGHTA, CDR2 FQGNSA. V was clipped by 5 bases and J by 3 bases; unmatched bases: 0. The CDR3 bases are TGTGCCAGCAGCGGGACTAGCGGCTACGAGCAGTACTTC. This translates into CASSGTSGYEQYF.

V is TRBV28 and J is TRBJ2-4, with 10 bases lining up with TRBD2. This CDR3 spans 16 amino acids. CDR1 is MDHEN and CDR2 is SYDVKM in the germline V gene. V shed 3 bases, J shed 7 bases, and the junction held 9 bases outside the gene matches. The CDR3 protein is CASSFSASGSNNIQYF. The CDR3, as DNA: TGTGCCAGCAGTTTCTCGGCTAGCGGGAGTAATAACATTCAGTACTTC.

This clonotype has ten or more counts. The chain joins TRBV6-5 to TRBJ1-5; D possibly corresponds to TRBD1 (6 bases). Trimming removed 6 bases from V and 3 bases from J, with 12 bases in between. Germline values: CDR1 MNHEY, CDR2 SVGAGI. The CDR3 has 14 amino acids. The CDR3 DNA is TGTGCCAGCAGCCCAACAGGGCCCAATCAGCCCCAGCATTTT. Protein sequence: CASSPTGPNQPQHF.

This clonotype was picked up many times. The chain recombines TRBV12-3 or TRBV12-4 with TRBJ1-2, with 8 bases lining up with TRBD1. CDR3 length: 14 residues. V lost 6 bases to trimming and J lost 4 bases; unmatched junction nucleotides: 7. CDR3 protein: CASSSKTGAYGYTF. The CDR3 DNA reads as TGTGCCAGCAGCTCTAAGACAGGGGCCTATGGCTACACCTTC.

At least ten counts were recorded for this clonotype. The DNA of the CDR3 is TGTGCCACCAGTGATCCCCGGCCAATTCAAACGGAGGATACGCAGTATTTT. It is translated as CATSDPRPIQTEDTQYF. The J gene is TRBJ2-3, the V gene TRBV24-1, with D unresolved. The germline V gene has CDR1 KGHDR and CDR2 SFDVKD. V was clipped by 3 bases and J by 6 bases, with 21 bases between them. The CDR3 covers 17 residues.

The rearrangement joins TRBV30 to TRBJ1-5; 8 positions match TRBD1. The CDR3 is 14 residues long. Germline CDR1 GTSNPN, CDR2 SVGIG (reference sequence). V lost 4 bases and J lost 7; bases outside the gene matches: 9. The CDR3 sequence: CAWTNSGGGQPQHF. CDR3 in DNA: TGTGCCTGGACTAACTCAGGGGGCGGACAGCCCCAGCATTTT. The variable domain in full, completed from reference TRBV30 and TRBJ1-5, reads SQTIHQWPATLVQPVGSPLSLECTVEGTSNPNLYWYRQAAGRGLQLLFYSVGIGQISSEVPQNLSASRPQDRQFILSSKKLLLSDSGFYLCAWTNSGGGQPQHFGDGTRLSIL.

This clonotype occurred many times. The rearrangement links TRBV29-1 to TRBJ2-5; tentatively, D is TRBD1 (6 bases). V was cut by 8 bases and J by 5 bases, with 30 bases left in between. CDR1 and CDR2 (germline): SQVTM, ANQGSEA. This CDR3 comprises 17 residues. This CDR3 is CSSSGISTGQGGETQYF. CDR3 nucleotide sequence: TGCAGCTCTTCAGGCATCAGCACGGGACAAGGCGGGGAGACCCAGTACTTC.

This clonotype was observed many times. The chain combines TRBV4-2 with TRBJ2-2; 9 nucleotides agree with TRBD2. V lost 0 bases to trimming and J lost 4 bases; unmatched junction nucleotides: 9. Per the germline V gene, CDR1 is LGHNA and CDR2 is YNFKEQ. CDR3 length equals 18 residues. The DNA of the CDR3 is TGTGCCAGCAGCCAAGAAATTAGCGGGAGCGGGGGCACCGGGGAGCTGTTTTTT. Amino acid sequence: CASSQEISGSGGTGELFF.

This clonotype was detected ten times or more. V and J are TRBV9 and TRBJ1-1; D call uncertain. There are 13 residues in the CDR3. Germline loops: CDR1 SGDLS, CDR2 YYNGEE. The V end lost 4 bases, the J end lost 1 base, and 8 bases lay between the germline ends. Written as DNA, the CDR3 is TGTGCCAGCAGCCGGCATGAGAACACTGAAGCTTTCTTT. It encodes CASSRHENTEAFF.

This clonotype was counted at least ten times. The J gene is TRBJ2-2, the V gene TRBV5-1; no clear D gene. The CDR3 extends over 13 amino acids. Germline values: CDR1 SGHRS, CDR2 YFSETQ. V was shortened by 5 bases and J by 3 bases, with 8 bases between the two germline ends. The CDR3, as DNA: TGCGCCAGCAGTAGGGAATACACCGGGGAGCTGTTTTTT. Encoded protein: CASSREYTGELFF.